The rows below give T cell receptor beta chains drawn from one sample of a study of circulating and synovial CD4+ cells in juvenile arthritis. Method: immunoSEQ multiplex PCR; TCRdb's copy keeps in-frame clones and lacks some. This sample has 1,000 to 1,500 clones, with about 91% found just once. Sequencing was performed on HLA-DR+ CD4+ T cells from blood. Receptors were obtained from a human patient with juvenile idiopathic arthritis. Some clones in this sample may be carry-over from other donors' samples. CDR3s include the opening cysteine and the closing phenylalanine or tryptophan. Each record gives: V gene, D gene, CDR3 protein. A D gene is named only where the DNA matches it firmly.

V gene: TRBV2; D gene: NA; CDR3 protein: CASIREWGQETQYF
V gene: TRBV6-5; D gene: NA; CDR3 protein: CATQAGSSGANVLTF
V gene: TRBV18; D gene: NA; CDR3 protein: CASSPRASPVDTQYF
V gene: TRBV30; D gene: TRBD1; CDR3 protein: CAWAYRGRGFQETQYF
V gene: TRBV25-1; D gene: NA; CDR3 protein: CASSLPTSNEQFF
V gene: TRBV2; D gene: TRBD1; CDR3 protein: CASRSLGTGAAEAFF
V gene: TRBV5-1; D gene: TRBD1; CDR3 protein: CASSARQGMGEAFF
V gene: TRBV10-1; D gene: NA; CDR3 protein: CASSPKNSQETQYF
V gene: TRBV10-2; D gene: TRBD1; CDR3 protein: CASTLGQADRETQYF
V gene: TRBV5-1; D gene: NA; CDR3 protein: CASSLVQGWSGELFF
V gene: TRBV2; D gene: NA; CDR3 protein: CASAWGGTDTQYF
V gene: TRBV9; D gene: TRBD1; CDR3 protein: CASSVAPGQIETQYF
V gene: TRBV6-1; D gene: TRBD1; CDR3 protein: CASRADRGREKLFF
V gene: TRBV30; D gene: NA; CDR3 protein: CAWGDRGLPYEQYF